This TCR beta chain was sequenced in a study of shared clonotypes between healthy human individuals (TCRdb year 2020). Concerning the study at large: A few men and a couple of women, aged 18 to 49 years, made up the cohort. Per donor, three plates each were used for CD4 naive and CD4 memory, two for CD8 naive, and one for CD8 memory. Blood TCR repertoires of a handful of healthy adults were deeply sequenced to estimate repertoire size and the extent of clonotype sharing between individuals. Different laboratories and diverse techniques were used to prepare libraries and sequence TCR repertoires, to increase sequencing depth and limit assay-specific biases. Between about 0.94 and 8.9 billion PBMCs per donor were obtained by leukapheresis. Overall study outcomes, separate from this receptor: Sampling was restricted to blood, and TCR repertoires in tissues likely differ from the TCR repertoires found in blood. When several donors were compared, the shared fraction of clonotypes was 5% to 6.5% for naive CD4, around 3.6% for naive CD8, about 2.5% for memory CD4, and approximately 0.4% for memory CD8. Pairwise subsampling led to the expectation that sequencing depth would affect the degree of clonotype sharing among donors. The small number of donors limited the genetic and exposure-history diversity represented. Compared with non-shared clonotypes, the clonotypes found in all four sorted-subset donors had higher generation probabilities. Larger estimated clonotype richness was generally found for naive subsets than for memory subsets. Even with the large sequencing depth, rarefaction of the sorted-subset datasets indicated that sequencing was incomplete.

Using the deep immunoSEQ assay, multiplex PCR amplified TCR CDR3 regions from genomic DNA. Extracted genomic DNA from each cell subset was spread evenly across all wells of several immunoSEQ 96-well plates, with each plate serving as a replicate. For sorted subsets, approximately 190 ng genomic DNA, equal to tens of thousands of T cell genomes, was loaded into each replicate PCR. Purified libraries were measured with a Qubit 3.0 fluorometer, size-checked on a Bioanalyzer 2100, and measured again with the KAPA Library Quantification kit. A separate single-read 150-cycle Illumina NextSeq 550 flow cell was used to sequence each immunoSEQ 96-well plate. In the paper's pipeline: Because the immunoSEQ output included only junctional sequences and no quality scores, the filtering could not be the same as the filtering used for full-length reads. To assign V/J genes and CDR3, sequences were annotated using PyIR, a Python wrapper for IgBLAST v1.9, with IMGT germline references. Reads were filtered out if the reads had weak V/J assignments (E-value above 1e-6), no CDR3, stop codons, out-of-frame junctions, or ambiguous translated residues. V3J clonotypes were defined by identical inferred V gene, J gene, and CDR3 amino acid sequence. Percentage overlap between repertoires was calculated by dividing the number of shared unique clonotypes by the size of the smaller repertoire. Richness of each repertoire was evaluated using RTK rarefaction, the Chao1 estimator, and Recon v2.1 estimates of unobserved clonotypes. For all TCRbeta clonotypes obtained by the gDNA method from four donors, generation probabilities were computed with OLGA. Sourced from immuneACCESS, this table was stored by TCRdb with only in-frame sequences that have V and J called. A share of the clones is absent; for the studies checked, an unresolved V gene accounts for under half, and the remainder has no known explanation. V, J and clone size were drawn from that table, and D and trimming were deduced from the DNA. The sample table records about 520,000 clones; roughly 95% of these occur just once. The ten most abundant clones make up about 0.068% of the sample.

CDR1 and CDR2 are read off the germline V gene (reference sequence) as SEHNR and FQNEAQ. At the junction V is shortened by 2 bases and J by 5 bases, with 9 bases in between. There are 13 amino acids in the CDR3, from cysteine to phenylalanine inclusive. Only the CDR3 part of the read is kept: 39 bases, read in frame from the first base. Comment on this clone: The antigen this receptor binds is unknown. No much larger clonotype is one base removed from it; base qualities were not supplied.

The donors were healthy, HIV-negative adults with no recently reported acute infections or vaccinations. Only Caucasian adults living in Nashville, Tennessee, USA were represented among the donors. CD4+ T cells were enriched by magnetic negative selection; naive cells were then positively selected on CD45RA, and the negative fraction formed the memory subset. Blood was collected by leukapheresis, and PBMCs were isolated by Ficoll-Histopaque density gradient centrifugation and then cryopreserved in liquid nitrogen vapor phase. Analytical flow cytometry was used to check the purity and quantity of each magnetically sorted T cell population. From each sorted fraction, genomic DNA was isolated and quantified by UV absorbance on a Nanodrop 2000c.

Recombination linked TRBV7-9 to TRBJ1-1, with an unclear D gene assignment. Sequences were obtained from naive CD4+ T cells sorted from blood. The cell subset or site label on this specimen signifies: CD45RA+ positively selected. The clonotype originates from a woman in her thirties in good health. The encoded CDR3 is CASSLNEETEAFF. In nucleotides, the sequence is TGTGCCAGCAGCTTAAACGAGGAGACTGAAGCTTTCTTT.